The present entry profiles one TCR beta chain with its context. Indicated time point: patch test 2, 6 weeks after DPC sensitization. This sample's treatment: therapeutic diphenylcyclopropenone sensitization with weekly scalp DPC. TCRdb fed the RACE reads into MiXCR, producing one record per CDR3 protein. This repertoire shows about 41,000 distinct CDR3 sequences, less than 3.5% found once; its top ten account for roughly 6.6%. The data were obtained in a study of human T cells and chemical hapten exposure. Trimming removed 0 bases from V and 8 bases from J, with 15 bases in between. This CDR3 spans 15 amino acids. Germline loops: CDR1 SGHRS, CDR2 YFSETQ.

This chain links TRBV5-1 with TRBJ2-1; D might be TRBD2 (7 bases). This receptor was obtained from a man in his forties with alopecia areata. Some clones in this sample may be carry-over from other donors' samples. The specimen was whole blood, collected in connection with sensitization to the hapten diphenylcyclopropenone (DPC). The CDR3 region has the DNA TGCGCCAGCAGCTTGGGGCGGGGGCGCGGGGATGAGCAGTTCTTC. Translated: CASSLGRGRGDEQFF.